This is a list of T cell receptor beta chains from one sample in a study of T cells in Graves' hyperthyroidism and ophthalmopathy. TCRdb ran MiXCR on the multiplex PCR reads and lists one entry per CDR3 protein. The sample includes 500,000 to 700,000 distinct CDR3 sequences, 16% of them seen just once. Specimen: blood. These receptor sequences come from a young woman with Graves' hyperthyroidism. The CDR3 runs from the conserved cysteine through the conserved F or W. The D gene is left open where the match is weak. Clone size is given for some rows only: seen once, a few or many times, or a class if the clone is expanded.

TGTGCCAGCAGGTTATCCTCCGGGAGATACTATGGCTACACCTTC	CASRLSSGRYYGYTF	TRBV6-1	TRBJ1-2	NA	few
TGTGCCAGCAGCTTAGATCAGTCCTACAATGAGCAGTTCTTC	CASSLDQSYNEQFF	TRBV7-3	TRBJ2-1	NA	NA
TGTGCCAGTAGTAACAGGGGGCTAGATGAGCAGTTCTTC	CASSNRGLDEQFF	TRBV19	TRBJ2-1	TRBD1	NA
TGTGCCAGCAGTGACCCGGGACAGACATACGAGCGGTACTTC	CASSDPGQTYERYF	TRBV27	TRBJ2-7	TRBD1	NA
TGTGCCAGCAACCCCGGGGGTCCCTACAATGAGCAGTTCTTC	CASNPGGPYNEQFF	TRBV11-3	TRBJ2-1	NA	NA
TGCAGTGCTAGAGATCATTTGGGGACAGCTGATCAGCCCCAGCATTTT	CSARDHLGTADQPQHF	TRBV20-1	TRBJ1-5	TRBD1	NA
TGTGCCAGCAGCGACCCGGGTAACTATGGCTACACCTTC	CASSDPGNYGYTF	TRBV9	TRBJ1-2	NA	few
TGTGCCAGCAACGGACAGTCGAACACCGGGGAGCTGTTTTTT	CASNGQSNTGELFF	TRBV2	TRBJ2-2	NA	many
TGTGCCAGCAGCCAAGTTGTGGGCCAGGGGGGTCCTAATGAAAAACTGTTTTTT	CASSQVVGQGGPNEKLFF	TRBV3-1	TRBJ1-4	TRBD1	many
TGTGCCAGCACCACATCGAGGGGCCAAGCCGCCATTGAGCAGTTCTTC	CASTTSRGQAAIEQFF	TRBV28	TRBJ2-1	NA	NA
TGTGCCAGCTCCTTTCAGGACCCACGGCGGGGGACCCAGTACTTC	CASSFQDPRRGTQYF	TRBV27	TRBJ2-5	NA	few
TGCGCCAGCAGCCCCCCGGGACAGACCTCTATTGGCTACACCTTC	CASSPPGQTSIGYTF	TRBV5-1	TRBJ1-2	TRBD1	many
TGTGCCAGCAGCCTTCAAACGACAGGGGAGACTGAAGCTTTCTTT	CASSLQTTGETEAFF	TRBV4-2	TRBJ1-1	TRBD1	NA
TGTGCCACAAGGACAGGGGAGGCAGATACGCAGTATTTT	CATRTGEADTQYF	TRBV6-1	TRBJ2-3	TRBD1	many
TGCGCCAGCAGCTTGTCGCTTGGGGGGGATTCACCCCTCCACTTT	CASSLSLGGDSPLHF	TRBV5-1	TRBJ1-6	NA	NA
TGTGCCAGCAGTTACGACGTAGGCGGGGAGCTGTTTTTT	CASSYDVGGELFF	TRBV6-2/TRBV6-3	TRBJ2-2	NA	few
TGTGCCAGCCAATGGCCCTCTGGAAACACCATATATTTT	CASQWPSGNTIYF	TRBV28	TRBJ1-3	NA	NA
TGTGCTAGTGGCGACGAACAGCCCCAGCATTTT	CASGDEQPQHF	TRBV12-5	TRBJ1-5	NA	many
TGTGCCAGCAGTACAGGGGGCCCCCGAGATCAGCCCCAGCATTTT	CASSTGGPRDQPQHF	TRBV2	TRBJ1-5	TRBD1	many
TGTGCCAGCAGCGGACCGGGGGAGCAGTACTTC	CASSGPGEQYF	TRBV5-4	TRBJ2-7	NA	many
TGCAGTGCTAGAGGACTAGCGGGAGGCTACGAGCAGTACTTC	CSARGLAGGYEQYF	TRBV20-1	TRBJ2-7	TRBD2	NA
TGTGCCAGCAAGGCAGCGGGGGGGCCATATGAGCAGTTCTTC	CASKAAGGPYEQFF	TRBV2	TRBJ2-1	TRBD2	NA